This T cell receptor (beta chain) comes out of a study of blood T cell repertoires in COVID-19. Study background: In each case, the material was cDNA or gDNA derived from T cells, B-cell-depleted T cells, or PBMCs.

Germline CDR1 and CDR2: SQVTM and ANQGSEA. The V and J ends lost 3 bases and 2 bases respectively, with 15 bases between them. The CDR3 is made up of 15 amino acids. As originally analysed: Using reference gene primer amplification, nucleated cell counts were estimated. Data came from immunoSEQ multiplex PCR; TCRdb stores just in-frame clones and leaves some out. Clonal size and the V and J genes are those of that table, whereas D and trimming came from the DNA. The sample carries 65,000 to 70,000 clones, about 94% recorded once. The sequence came from a man in his sixties or seventies with active COVID-19. The chain links TRBV29-1 to TRBJ2-3, with a tentative D call TRBD2 (6 bases). Material: peripheral blood. The CDR3 spells CSVDGSGELTDTQYF. CDR3 nucleotide sequence: TGCAGCGTTGATGGGTCGGGGGAGCTCACAGATACGCAGTATTTT.